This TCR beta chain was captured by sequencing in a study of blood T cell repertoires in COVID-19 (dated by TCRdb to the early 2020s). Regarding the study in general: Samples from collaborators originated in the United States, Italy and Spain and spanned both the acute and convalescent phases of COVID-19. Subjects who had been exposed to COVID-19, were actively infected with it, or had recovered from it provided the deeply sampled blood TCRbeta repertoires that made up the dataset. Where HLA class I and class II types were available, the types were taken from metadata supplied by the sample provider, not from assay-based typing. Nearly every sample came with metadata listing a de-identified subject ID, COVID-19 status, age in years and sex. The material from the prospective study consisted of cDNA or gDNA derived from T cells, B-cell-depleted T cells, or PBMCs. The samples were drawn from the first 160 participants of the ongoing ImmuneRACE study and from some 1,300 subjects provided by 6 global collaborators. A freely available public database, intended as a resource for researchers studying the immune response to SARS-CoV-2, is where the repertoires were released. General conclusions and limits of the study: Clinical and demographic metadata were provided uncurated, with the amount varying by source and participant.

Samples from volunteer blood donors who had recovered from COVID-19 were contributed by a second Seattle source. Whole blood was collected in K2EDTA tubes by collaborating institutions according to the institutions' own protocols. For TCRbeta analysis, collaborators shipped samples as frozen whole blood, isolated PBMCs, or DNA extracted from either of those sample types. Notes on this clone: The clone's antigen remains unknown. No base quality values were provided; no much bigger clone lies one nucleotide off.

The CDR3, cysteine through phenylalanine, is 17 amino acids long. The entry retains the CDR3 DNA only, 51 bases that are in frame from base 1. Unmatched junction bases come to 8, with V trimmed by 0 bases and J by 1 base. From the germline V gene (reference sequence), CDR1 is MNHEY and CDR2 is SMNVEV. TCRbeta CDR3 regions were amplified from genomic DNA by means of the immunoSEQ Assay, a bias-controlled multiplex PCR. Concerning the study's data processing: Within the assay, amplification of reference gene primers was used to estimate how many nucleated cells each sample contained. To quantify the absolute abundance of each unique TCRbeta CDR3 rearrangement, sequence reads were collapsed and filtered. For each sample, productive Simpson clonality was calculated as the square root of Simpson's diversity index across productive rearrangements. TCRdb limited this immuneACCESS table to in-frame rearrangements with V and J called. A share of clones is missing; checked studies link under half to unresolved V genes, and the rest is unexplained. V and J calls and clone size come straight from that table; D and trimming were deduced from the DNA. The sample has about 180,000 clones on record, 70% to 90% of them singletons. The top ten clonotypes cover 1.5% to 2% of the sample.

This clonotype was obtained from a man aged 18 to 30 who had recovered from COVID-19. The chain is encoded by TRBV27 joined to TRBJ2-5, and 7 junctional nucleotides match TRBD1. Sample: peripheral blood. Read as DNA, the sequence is TGTGCCAGCAGTTTATCAAGGGGACAGCACCTCCAAGAGACCCAGTACTTC. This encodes CASSLSRGQHLQETQYF.